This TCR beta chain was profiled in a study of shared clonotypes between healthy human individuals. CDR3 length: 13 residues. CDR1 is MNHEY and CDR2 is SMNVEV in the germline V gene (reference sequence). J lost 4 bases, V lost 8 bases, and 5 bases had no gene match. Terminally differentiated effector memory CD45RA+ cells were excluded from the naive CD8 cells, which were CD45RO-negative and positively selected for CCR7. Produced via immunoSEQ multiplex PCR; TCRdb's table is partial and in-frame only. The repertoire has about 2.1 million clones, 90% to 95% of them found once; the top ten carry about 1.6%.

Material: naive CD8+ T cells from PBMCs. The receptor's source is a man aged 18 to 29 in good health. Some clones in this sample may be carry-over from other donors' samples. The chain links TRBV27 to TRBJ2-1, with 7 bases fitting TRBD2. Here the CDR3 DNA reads TGTGCCAGCGGCGGGAGCGTGTACAATGAGCAGTTCTTC. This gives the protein CASGGSVYNEQFF.